What follows is one TCR beta chain and its context. What it binds is unknown. TCRdb fed the 5' RACE reads into MiXCR, producing one record per CDR3 protein. The sample holds about 90,000 distinct CDR3 sequences, around an eighth seen once. This record belongs to a study of T-cell memory formation after mild COVID-19. Study-level information: In these data, TCR clusters were largely donor specific.

Study results and limitations: Day 15 to 85 contracting clones showed balanced CD4/CD8; day 15 to 37 expanders favored CD4+. CM and EM subsets held most contracting CD4+ clones; EMRA held CD8+ ones. Pre-infection memory held some responding clones, suggesting pre-existing cross-reactive T cells responded.

Sequencing input: PBMCs or a T cell subset sorted from them (not recorded which). The receptor was isolated from an adult woman who had mild COVID-19 (a few samples of this study predate the infection). Cell type and time point are not known.

CDR3 in amino acids: CASSQEGPLGDEQFF. DNA of the CDR3: TGTGCCAGCAGCCAAGAGGGACCTCTCGGCGATGAGCAGTTCTTC. The chain has TRBV4-2 and TRBJ2-1; D is tentatively TRBD1 or TRBD2 (5 bases each). This CDR3 is built from 15 residues. V lost 0 bases, J lost 8 bases, and 14 bases lay in between. Germline V gives CDR1 LGHNA, CDR2 YNFKEQ.